The T cell receptor (beta chain) described here comes from a study of blood T cell repertoires in COVID-19. Study overall: Some COVID-19 samples were acute and others convalescent; all came from the United States, Italy and Spain. T cells, B-cell-depleted T cells, or PBMCs provided the cDNA or gDNA that served as material.

CDR1 and CDR2 from the germline V gene are MNHEY and SVGAGI. The length of the CDR3 is 15 residues. Losses at the gene ends were 6 bases for V and 7 bases for J; bases not matched to a gene: 7. As handled by the study authors: It was from reference gene primer amplification that nucleated cell counts were estimated. Sequenced by immunoSEQ multiplex PCR; TCRdb stores in-frame clones only, minus some. V and J calls and clone size are those listed in that table; D and trimming were worked out from the DNA. The sample lists about 270,000 clones; about four fifths were seen once. The clonotype comes from a woman aged 18-29 years with acute or convalescent COVID-19. The rearrangement links TRBV6-5 to TRBJ1-5; 12 bases match TRBD1. The source material was peripheral blood. The CDR3 region is CASSAGQGAGQPQHF. The CDR3 coding sequence is TGTGCCAGCAGCGCGGGACAGGGGGCCGGGCAGCCCCAGCATTTT.